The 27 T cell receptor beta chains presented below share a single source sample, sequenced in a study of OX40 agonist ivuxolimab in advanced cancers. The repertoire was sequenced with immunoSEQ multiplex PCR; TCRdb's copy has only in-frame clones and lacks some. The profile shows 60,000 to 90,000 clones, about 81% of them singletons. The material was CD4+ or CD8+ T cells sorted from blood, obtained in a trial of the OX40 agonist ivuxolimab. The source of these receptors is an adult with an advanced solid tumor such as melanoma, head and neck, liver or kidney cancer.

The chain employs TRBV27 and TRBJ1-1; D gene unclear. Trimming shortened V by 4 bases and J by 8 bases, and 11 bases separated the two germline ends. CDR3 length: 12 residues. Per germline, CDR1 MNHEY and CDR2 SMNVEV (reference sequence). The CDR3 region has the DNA TGTGCCAGCAGTTCCGGACTGCCCGAAGCTTTCTTT. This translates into CASSSGLPEAFF.

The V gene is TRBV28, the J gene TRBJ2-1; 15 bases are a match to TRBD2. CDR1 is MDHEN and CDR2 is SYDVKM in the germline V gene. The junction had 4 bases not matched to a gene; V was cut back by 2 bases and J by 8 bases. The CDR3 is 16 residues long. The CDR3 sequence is CASSLGLAGGRDEQFF. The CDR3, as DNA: TGTGCCAGCAGTTTAGGACTAGCGGGAGGGCGCGATGAGCAGTTCTTC.

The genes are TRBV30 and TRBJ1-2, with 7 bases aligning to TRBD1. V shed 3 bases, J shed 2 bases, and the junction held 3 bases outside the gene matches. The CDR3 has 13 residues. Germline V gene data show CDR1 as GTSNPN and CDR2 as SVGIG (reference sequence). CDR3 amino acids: CAWRTGPNYGYTF. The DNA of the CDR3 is TGTGCCTGGAGGACAGGGCCCAACTATGGCTACACCTTC. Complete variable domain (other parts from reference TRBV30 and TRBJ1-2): SQTIHQWPATLVQPVGSPLSLECTVEGTSNPNLYWYRQAAGRGLQLLFYSVGIGQISSEVPQNLSASRPQDRQFILSSKKLLLSDSGFYLCAWRTGPNYGYTFGSGTRLTVV.

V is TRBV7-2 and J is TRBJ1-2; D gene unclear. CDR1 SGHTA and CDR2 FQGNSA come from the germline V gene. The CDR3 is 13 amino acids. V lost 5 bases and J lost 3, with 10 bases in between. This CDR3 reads CASSIYGDYGYTF. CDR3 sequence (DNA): TGTGCCAGCAGCATATACGGGGACTATGGCTACACCTTC. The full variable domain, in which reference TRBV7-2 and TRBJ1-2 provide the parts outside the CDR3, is GAGVSQSPSNKVTEKGKDVELRCDPISGHTALYWYRQSLGQGLEFLIYFQGNSAPDKSGLPSDRFSAERTGGSVSTLTIQRTQQEDSAVYLCASSIYGDYGYTFGSGTRLTVV.

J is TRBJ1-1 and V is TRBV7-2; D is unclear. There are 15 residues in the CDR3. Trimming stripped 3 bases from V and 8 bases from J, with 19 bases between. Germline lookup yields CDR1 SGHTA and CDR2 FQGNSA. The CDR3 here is CASSFPDRELAEAFF. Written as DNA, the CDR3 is TGTGCCAGCAGCTTTCCGGACCGTGAGTTGGCGGAAGCTTTCTTT.

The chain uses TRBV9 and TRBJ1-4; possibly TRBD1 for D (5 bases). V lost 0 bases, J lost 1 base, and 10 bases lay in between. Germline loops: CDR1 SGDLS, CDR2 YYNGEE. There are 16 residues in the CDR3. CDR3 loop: CASSVAPGLTNEKLFF. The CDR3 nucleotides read TGTGCCAGCAGCGTAGCTCCAGGGTTAACTAATGAAAAACTGTTTTTT.

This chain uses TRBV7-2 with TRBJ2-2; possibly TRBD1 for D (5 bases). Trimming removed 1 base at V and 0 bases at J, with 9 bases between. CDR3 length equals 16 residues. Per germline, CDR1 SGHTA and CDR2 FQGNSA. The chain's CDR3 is CASSLGGGTNTGELFF. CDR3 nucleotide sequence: TGTGCCAGCAGCTTAGGGGGCGGAACGAACACCGGGGAGCTGTTTTTT.

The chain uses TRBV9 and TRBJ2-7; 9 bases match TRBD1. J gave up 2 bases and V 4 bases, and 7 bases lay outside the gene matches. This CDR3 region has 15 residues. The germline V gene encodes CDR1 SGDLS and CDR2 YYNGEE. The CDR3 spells CASSKRQGGPYEQYF. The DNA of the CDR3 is TGTGCCAGCAGCAAGAGACAGGGGGGGCCCTACGAGCAGTACTTC.

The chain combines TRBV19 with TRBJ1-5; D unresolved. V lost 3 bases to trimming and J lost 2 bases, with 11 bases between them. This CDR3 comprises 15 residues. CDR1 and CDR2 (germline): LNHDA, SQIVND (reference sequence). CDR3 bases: TGTGCCAGTAGTATCTGGGGAGTGGGCAATCAGCCCCAGCATTTT. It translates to CASSIWGVGNQPQHF.

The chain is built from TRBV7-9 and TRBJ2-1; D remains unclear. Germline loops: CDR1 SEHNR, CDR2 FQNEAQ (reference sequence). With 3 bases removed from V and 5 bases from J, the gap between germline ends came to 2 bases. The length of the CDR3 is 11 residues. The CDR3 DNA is TGTGCCAGCAGCTTCGACAATGAGCAGTTCTTC. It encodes CASSFDNEQFF. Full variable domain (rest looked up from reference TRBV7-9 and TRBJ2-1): DTGVSQNPRHKITKRGQNVTFRCDPISEHNRLYWYRQTLGQGPEFLTYFQNEAQLEKSRLLSDRFSAERPKGSFSTLEIQRTEQGDSAMYLCASSFDNEQFFGPGTRLTVL.

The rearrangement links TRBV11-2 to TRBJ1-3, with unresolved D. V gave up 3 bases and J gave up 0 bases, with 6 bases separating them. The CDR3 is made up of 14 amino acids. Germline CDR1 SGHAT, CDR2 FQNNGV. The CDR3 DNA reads TGTGCCAGCAGCTTGGGCAGCTCTGGAAACACCATATATTTT. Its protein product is CASSLGSSGNTIYF.

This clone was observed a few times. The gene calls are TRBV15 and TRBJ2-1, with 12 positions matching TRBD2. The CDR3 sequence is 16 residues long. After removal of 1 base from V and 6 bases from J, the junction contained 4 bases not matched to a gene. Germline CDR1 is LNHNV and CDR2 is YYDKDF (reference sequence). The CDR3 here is CATSRGRGLAGNEQFF. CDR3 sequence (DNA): TGTGCCACCAGCAGAGGAAGGGGACTAGCGGGCAATGAGCAGTTCTTC. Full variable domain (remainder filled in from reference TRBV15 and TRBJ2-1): DAMVIQNPRYQVTQFGKPVTLSCSQTLNHNVMYWYQQKSSQAPKLLFHYYDKDFNNEADTPDNFQSRRPNTSFCFLDIRSPGLGDTAMYLCATSRGRGLAGNEQFFGPGTRLTVL.

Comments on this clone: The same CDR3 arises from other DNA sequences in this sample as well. The CDR3: CASSPQETQYF. CDR3 nucleotide sequence: TGTGCCAGCTCACCACAAGAGACCCAGTACTTC. V usage is TRBV18 and J usage is TRBJ2-5; D uncertain. Germline assignment: CDR1 KGHSH and CDR2 LQKENI. The CDR3 consists of 11 residues. Trimming left V 1 base short and J 3 bases short, with 0 bases between.

In DNA, the CDR3 is TGTGCCTGGAGTTACTTGTTAGGGGCTGGAAACACCATATATTTT. Translating gives CAWSYLLGAGNTIYF. The chain combines TRBV30 with TRBJ1-3; a weak D match, TRBD1 (5 bases). V lost 2 bases to trimming and J lost 2 bases, with 13 bases between them. CDR3 length: 15 amino acids. Germline V lookup: CDR1 GTSNPN, CDR2 SVGIG (reference sequence).

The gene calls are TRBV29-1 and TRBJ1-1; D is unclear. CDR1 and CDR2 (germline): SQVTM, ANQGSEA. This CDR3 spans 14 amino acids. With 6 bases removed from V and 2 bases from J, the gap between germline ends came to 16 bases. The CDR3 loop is CSVQSGTGNTEAFF. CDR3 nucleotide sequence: TGCAGCGTCCAAAGTGGTACGGGAAACACTGAAGCTTTCTTT.

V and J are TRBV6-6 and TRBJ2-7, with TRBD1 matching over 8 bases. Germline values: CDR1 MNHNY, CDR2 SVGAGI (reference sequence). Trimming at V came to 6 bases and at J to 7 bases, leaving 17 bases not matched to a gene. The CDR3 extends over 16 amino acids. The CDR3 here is CASSPPYRGIGGEQYF. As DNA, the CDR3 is TGTGCCAGCAGCCCACCGTACAGGGGGATCGGTGGGGAGCAGTACTTC.

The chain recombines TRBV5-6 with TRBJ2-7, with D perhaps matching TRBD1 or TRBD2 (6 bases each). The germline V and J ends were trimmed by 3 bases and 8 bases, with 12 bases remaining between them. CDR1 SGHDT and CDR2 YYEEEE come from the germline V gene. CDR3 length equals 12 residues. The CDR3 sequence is CASSSGGTQQYF. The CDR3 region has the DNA TGTGCCAGCAGCTCTGGCGGGACACAGCAGTACTTC.

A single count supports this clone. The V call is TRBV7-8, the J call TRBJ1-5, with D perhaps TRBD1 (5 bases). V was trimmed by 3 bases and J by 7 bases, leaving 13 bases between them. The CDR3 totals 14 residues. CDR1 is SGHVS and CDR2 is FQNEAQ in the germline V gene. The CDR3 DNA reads TGTGCCAGCAGCTTCGGGCTGGGACCCCAGCCCCAGCATTTT. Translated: CASSFGLGPQPQHF.

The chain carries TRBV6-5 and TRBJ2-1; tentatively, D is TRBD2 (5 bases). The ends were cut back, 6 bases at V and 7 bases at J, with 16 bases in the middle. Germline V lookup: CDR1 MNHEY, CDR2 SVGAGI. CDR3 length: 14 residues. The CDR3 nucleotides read TGTGCCAGCAGCCCGTACGGACTGGGAAATGAGCAGTTCTTC. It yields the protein CASSPYGLGNEQFF.

The CDR3 DNA reads as TGCGCCAGCAGCAGCACAGGAACCTCCTATGGCTACACCTTC. It yields the protein CASSSTGTSYGYTF. The chain carries TRBV5-1 and TRBJ1-2; TRBD1 might be the D (5 bases). The germline gives CDR1 SGHRS, CDR2 YFSETQ. The CDR3 contains 14 residues. V was shortened by 4 bases and J by 4 bases, with 14 bases between the two germline ends.

The CDR3 DNA follows: TGTGCCACGACCCGGGGCTATAACAATCAGCCCCAGCATTTT. It translates to CATTRGYNNQPQHF. This sequence joins TRBV2 and TRBJ1-5, with D tentatively TRBD1 (5 bases). Germline CDR1 and CDR2: SNHLY and FYNNEI. Trimming cost V 10 bases and J 3 bases, with 16 bases left between them. The CDR3 runs 14 residues. The full variable domain, its missing parts supplied by reference TRBV2 and TRBJ1-5, is EPEVTQTPSHQVTQMGQEVILRCVPISNHLYFYWYRQILGQKVEFLVSFYNNEISEKSEIFDDQFSVERPDGSNFTLKIRSTKLEDSAMYFCATTRGYNNQPQHFGDGTRLSIL.

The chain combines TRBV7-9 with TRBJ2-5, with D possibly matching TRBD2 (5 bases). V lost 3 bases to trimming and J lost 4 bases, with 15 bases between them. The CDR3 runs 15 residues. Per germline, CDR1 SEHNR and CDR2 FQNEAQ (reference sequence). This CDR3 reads CASSFVEDWGETQYF. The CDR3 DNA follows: TGTGCCAGCAGCTTCGTTGAGGACTGGGGAGAGACCCAGTACTTC. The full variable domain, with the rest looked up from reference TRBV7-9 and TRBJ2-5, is DTGVSQNPRHKITKRGQNVTFRCDPISEHNRLYWYRQTLGQGPEFLTYFQNEAQLEKSRLLSDRFSAERPKGSFSTLEIQRTEQGDSAMYLCASSFVEDWGETQYFGPGTRLLVL.

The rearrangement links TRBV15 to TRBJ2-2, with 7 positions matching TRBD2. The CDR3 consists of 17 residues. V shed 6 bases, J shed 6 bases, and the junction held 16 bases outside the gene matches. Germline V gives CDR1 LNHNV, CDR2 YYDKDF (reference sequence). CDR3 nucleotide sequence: TGTGCCACCAGTTTTCAACCCCGGACTAGGAGCGCCGGGGAGCTGTTTTTT. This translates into CATSFQPRTRSAGELFF. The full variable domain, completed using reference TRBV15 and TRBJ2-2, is DAMVIQNPRYQVTQFGKPVTLSCSQTLNHNVMYWYQQKSSQAPKLLFHYYDKDFNNEADTPDNFQSRRPNTSFCFLDIRSPGLGDTAMYLCATSFQPRTRSAGELFFGEGSRLTVL.

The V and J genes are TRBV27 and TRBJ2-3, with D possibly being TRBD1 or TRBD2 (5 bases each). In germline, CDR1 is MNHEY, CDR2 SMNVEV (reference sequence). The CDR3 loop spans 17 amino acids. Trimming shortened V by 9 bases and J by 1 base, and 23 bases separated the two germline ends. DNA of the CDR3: TGTGCCAGTGAAAAGAGGCAGGGAGAGTTTCGCACAGATACGCAGTATTTT. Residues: CASEKRQGEFRTDTQYF.

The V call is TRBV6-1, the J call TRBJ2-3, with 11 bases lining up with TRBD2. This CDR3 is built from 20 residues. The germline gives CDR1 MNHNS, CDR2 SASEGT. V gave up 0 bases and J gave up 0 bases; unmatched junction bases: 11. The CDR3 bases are TGTGCCAGCAGTGAAGCGGTTCTAGCGGGAGGCCTAATAAGCACAGATACGCAGTATTTT. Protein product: CASSEAVLAGGLISTDTQYF.

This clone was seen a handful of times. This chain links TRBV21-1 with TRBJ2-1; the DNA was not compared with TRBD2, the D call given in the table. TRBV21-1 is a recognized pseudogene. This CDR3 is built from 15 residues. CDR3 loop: CASSRGLAGGDEQFF. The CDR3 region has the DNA TGTGCCAGCAGCCGCGGACTAGCGGGAGGGGATGAGCAGTTCTTC.

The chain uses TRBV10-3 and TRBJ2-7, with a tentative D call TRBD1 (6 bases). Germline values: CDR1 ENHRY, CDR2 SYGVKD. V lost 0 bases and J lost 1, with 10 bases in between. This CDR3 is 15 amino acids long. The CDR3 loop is CAISESRDTSYEQYF. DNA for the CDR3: TGTGCCATCAGTGAGTCCCGGGACACGTCCTACGAGCAGTACTTC.